The clone carrying this TCR beta chain has a count of ten or more. The antigen is not known. The sample is drawn from a study of T cells after posttransplantation cyclophosphamide. Assay: immunoSEQ multiplex PCR; the TCRdb copy retains only in-frame clones and omits some. The sample contains some 13,000 clones, none of them singletons. Cyclophosphamide on days +3 and +4 followed busulfan-fludarabine conditioning and a marrow graft. Study-wide points: Later blood repertoires were often dominated by clones from the donor CD8+ memory compartment. Blood and skin or GI T cell repertoires showed limited TRB overlap.

This material consisted of PBMCs, taken after allogeneic stem cell transplant with posttransplant cyclophosphamide. The sequence derives from a female patient in her forties or fifties who received an allogeneic stem cell transplant from a related donor, was CMV-positive, and had acute GVHD only. Some T cells may arise from the graft donor.

The CDR3 loop is CASSLSRLQETQYF. The CDR3 nucleotides are TGTGCCAGCAGCTTGAGTAGACTCCAAGAGACCCAGTACTTC. The J gene is TRBJ2-5, the V gene TRBV7-9; D is unclear. Germline CDR1 and CDR2: SEHNR and FQNEAQ (reference sequence). V was shortened by 3 bases and J by 1 base, with 9 bases between the two germline ends. The CDR3 runs 14 residues.